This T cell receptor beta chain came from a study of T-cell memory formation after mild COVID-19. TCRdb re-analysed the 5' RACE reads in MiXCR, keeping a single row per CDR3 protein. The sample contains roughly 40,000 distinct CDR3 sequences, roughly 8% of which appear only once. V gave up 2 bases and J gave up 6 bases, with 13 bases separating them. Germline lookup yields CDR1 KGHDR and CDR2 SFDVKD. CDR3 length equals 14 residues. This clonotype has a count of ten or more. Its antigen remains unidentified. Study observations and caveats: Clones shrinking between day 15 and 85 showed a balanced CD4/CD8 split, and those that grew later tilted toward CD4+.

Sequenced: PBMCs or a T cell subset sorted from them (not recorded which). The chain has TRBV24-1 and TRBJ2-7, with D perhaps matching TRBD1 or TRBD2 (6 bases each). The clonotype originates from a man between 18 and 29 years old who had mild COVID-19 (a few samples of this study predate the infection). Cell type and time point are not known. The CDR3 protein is CATSDSSGAGEQYF. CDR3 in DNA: TGTGCCACCAGTGATTCATCGGGGGCGGGCGAGCAGTACTTC.